The 14 T cell receptor beta chains presented below share a single source sample, sequenced in a study of CD8+ T cells in alopecia areata listed by TCRdb under 2018. The library was built by means of the immunoSEQ multiplex PCR assay. RNA was extracted from all samples and reverse transcribed into cDNA as template for TCR sequencing. TCRdb retrieved this table from immuneACCESS and kept in-frame rearrangements only. Not all clones are present; in checked studies, unresolved V genes account for under half, and no reason is known for the remainder. This sample is represented by around 290,000 clones; 55% to 75% of them were singletons. The ten largest account for around 1.7% of the sample. The time point label for this specimen denotes: roughly 26 weeks on oral tofacitinib. This specimen's treatment or condition label, per the study, means: oral pan-JAK inhibitor, 5-10 mg twice daily. The sample consisted of CD4+ T cells sorted from blood, taken at week 24, from a patient treated with tofacitinib. These receptors all come from a human donor with alopecia areata.

The CDR3 DNA follows: TGTGCCAGCAGCCGAAGTGGCCCTAGCGGAATGGACGATACGCAGTATTTT. Translation: CASSRSGPSGMDDTQYF. This sequence joins TRBV4-2 and TRBJ2-3; 7 bases fit TRBD2. J lost 6 bases, V lost 4 bases, and 16 bases had no gene match. CDR1 is LGHNA, CDR2 YNFKEQ, per germline. The CDR3 has 17 residues.

The rearrangement uses TRBV6-5 and TRBJ1-5; 10 bases fit TRBD1. The CDR3 has 15 residues. V shed 4 bases, J shed 7 bases, and the junction held 7 bases outside the gene matches. CDR1 MNHEY and CDR2 SVGAGI come from the germline V gene. CDR3 residues: CASSSSGTGDQPQHF. The CDR3 bases are TGTGCCAGCAGTTCGAGTGGGACAGGGGACCAGCCCCAGCATTTT.

This clone was observed a handful of times. The chain uses TRBV29-1 and TRBJ1-5; unclear D gene. CDR1 and CDR2 (germline): SQVTM, ANQGSEA. The CDR3 length is 14 residues. The V gene lost 7 bases and the J gene lost 7 bases, with 20 bases spanning the gap. CDR3 bases: TGCAGCGCTCGATCCCCCGGAGAGGAACAGCCCCAGCATTTT. Protein sequence: CSARSPGEEQPQHF. The full variable domain, its missing parts supplied by reference TRBV29-1 and TRBJ1-5, is SAVISQKPSRDICQRGTSLTIQCQVDSQVTMMFWYRQQPGQSLTLIATANQGSEATYESGFVIDKFPISRPNLTFSTLTVSNMSPEDSSIYLCSARSPGEEQPQHFGDGTRLSIL.

This chain links TRBV4-3 with TRBJ2-7; D is unresolved. The V end was cut by 0 bases, the J end by 7 bases, with 16 bases between. Germline CDR1 and CDR2: LGHNA and YSLEER. CDR3 size: 15 residues. The CDR3 DNA reads as TGCGCCAGCAGCCAAGAGATAGGCCCCGACGAGGAGCAGTACTTC. Amino acid sequence: CASSQEIGPDEEQYF.

The chain joins TRBV11-3 to TRBJ2-3, with D perhaps matching TRBD1 (5 bases). The V gene's germline CDR1 is SGHNT and CDR2 YENEEA. The CDR3 consists of 15 residues. Trimming pared 5 bases from V and 0 bases from J, leaving 12 bases between. Here the CDR3 DNA reads TGTGCCAGCAGCCGACAGTTCTCTAGCACAGATACGCAGTATTTT. Translating it yields CASSRQFSSTDTQYF.

J is TRBJ1-2 and V is TRBV7-9, with 9 positions matching TRBD1. The CDR3 loop spans 17 amino acids. Trimming took 3 bases from V and 4 from J; bases not matched to a gene: 12. Germline loops: CDR1 SEHNR, CDR2 FQNEAQ (reference sequence). The CDR3 loop reads CASSFWTGAIQGYGYTF. The CDR3 DNA follows: TGTGCCAGCAGCTTCTGGACAGGGGCTATTCAGGGCTATGGCTACACCTTC.

The chain recombines TRBV7-2 with TRBJ1-5; no definite D call. Germline assignment: CDR1 SGHTA and CDR2 FQGNSA. The CDR3 sequence is 15 residues long. Trimming shortened V by 5 bases and J by 7 bases, and 18 bases separated the two germline ends. The CDR3 reads CASSPSSNSRQPQHF. The CDR3 region has the DNA TGTGCCAGCAGCCCTTCGTCGAATTCCCGCCAGCCCCAGCATTTT.

This clone came up a few times. CDR3 bases: TGCAGCGCTCGGTTCAGGGGCTACGAGCAGTACTTC. Translated, it gives CSARFRGYEQYF. The chain uses TRBV29-1 and TRBJ2-7; maybe TRBD1 (6 bases). The germline gives CDR1 SQVTM, CDR2 ANQGSEA. Trimming took 7 bases from V and 3 from J, leaving 13 bases between them. CDR3 length equals 12 residues.

The CDR3 loop is CASSLFGDPGTEAFF. In nucleotides, the CDR3 is TGTGCCAGCAGCTTATTTGGGGATCCGGGCACTGAAGCTTTCTTT. V and J are TRBV7-2 and TRBJ1-1; D gene unclear. Deletions cut 2 bases from V and 4 bases from J, with 14 bases between. Germline V gene lookup returns CDR1 SGHTA and CDR2 FQGNSA. The CDR3 totals 15 residues.

This clone was counted once. CDR3 loop: CASSQGPGGEKLFF. In nucleotides, the CDR3 is TGCGCCAGCAGCCAAGGGCCTGGGGGGGAAAAACTGTTTTTT. This chain links TRBV4-1 with TRBJ1-4; D is perhaps TRBD1 (5 bases). The CDR3 contains 14 residues. Germline lookup yields CDR1 MGHRA and CDR2 YSYEKL. The ends were cut back, 1 base at V and 8 bases at J, with 11 bases in the middle.

This clone was seen a handful of times. This sequence joins TRBV29-1 and TRBJ2-2; unclear D gene. Between the trimmed V and J ends, which lost 5 bases and 3 bases, there was a span of 1 base. The germline V gene has CDR1 SQVTM and CDR2 ANQGSEA. This CDR3 region has 10 residues. As DNA, the CDR3 is TGCAGCGTTTACACCGGGGAGCTGTTTTTT. Encoded protein: CSVYTGELFF.

The V call is TRBV25-1, the J call TRBJ2-2; D is perhaps TRBD2 (5 bases). Looked up from germline, CDR1 is MGHDK and CDR2 is SYGVNS. The CDR3 is 13 residues long. The V gene lost 9 bases and the J gene lost 3 bases, with 11 bases spanning the gap. This chain's CDR3 is CASFGVYTGELFF. The DNA for the CDR3 is TGTGCCAGTTTCGGGGTTTACACCGGGGAGCTGTTTTTT.

This clone was seen more than once but under ten times. The genes are TRBV6-1 and TRBJ1-6, with D hard to call. The germline gives CDR1 MNHNS, CDR2 SASEGT. V was clipped by 0 bases and J by 5 bases, with 8 bases between them. CDR3 length: 15 residues. The CDR3 coding sequence is TGTGCCAGCAGTGAAGCGCGACACAATAATTCACCCCTCCACTTT. Encoded protein: CASSEARHNNSPLHF.

The chain recombines TRBV6-1 with TRBJ1-5; D not resolved. Per the germline V gene, CDR1 is MNHNS and CDR2 is SASEGT. Trimming took off 0 bases at V and 9 bases at J, with 12 bases between the two ends. The CDR3 is made up of 14 amino acids. CDR3: CASSEAGFTRPQHF. For the CDR3, the DNA is TGTGCCAGCAGTGAAGCAGGGTTTACCCGGCCCCAGCATTTT.